These 20 T cell receptor gamma chains were sequenced from one sample in a study of γδ T cells in repeated Plasmodium falciparum infection. TCRdb reanalyzed the multiplex PCR reads using CATT. Seen here are roughly 24,000 gamma-chain clones, around 3% observed once, and the top ten hold around a third. Gammadelta T cells were flow-sorted from PBMC into Vgamma9/Vdelta2+ and Vdelta2-negative populations for bulk analysis. Sequencing used gamma-delta T cells from blood. The receptors here all came from a pool of human donors (malaria-infected and uninfected, not separated).

This clone has only a few counts. A far larger clone differs by one base, so this is likely a read error. The same CDR3 can be traced to other DNA sequences in this sample. V and J are TRGV9 and TRGJ1 or TRGJ2. The J gene was missing in TCRdb and was found by matching the end of the DNA to germline. Germline loops: CDR1 GITISATS, CDR2 ISYDGTV (reference sequence). CDR3 size: 14 residues. V shed 3 bases and J 10 bases; nucleotides not matched to a gene: 15. The CDR3 spells CALWELYPQDKKLF. Here the CDR3 DNA reads TGTGCCTTGTGGGAGTTGTACCCCCAGGACAAGAAACTCTTT.

In its sample, this clone was seen many times. As DNA, the CDR3 is TGTGCCACCTTTTATACCACTGGTTGGTTCAAGATATTT. Protein sequence: CATFYTTGWFKIF. V is TRGV3 and J is TRGJP1. Germline V lookup: CDR1 VTNTFY, CDR2 YDVSTARD (reference sequence). The CDR3 extends over 13 amino acids. V lost 8 bases, J lost 0 bases, and 3 bases stayed unmatched.

For this clone: The TCRdb protein comes from a much larger clone and disagrees with this DNA's translation at residue 12, likely due to a read error; the protein given here is derived from the DNA. For the V gene the call is TRGV5; the J gene has no call. In germline, CDR1 is VINAFY, CDR2 YDVSNSKD. CDR3 length: 14 amino acids. For the CDR3, the DNA is TGTGCCACCTGGGACCGTGATAATTATTATAAGAGACTCTTT. Amino acid sequence: CATWDRDNYYKRLF.

In regard to this clone: The TCRdb protein, from a much larger clone, departs from this DNA's translation at residues 6 and 7, likely by read error; the protein shown derives from the DNA. The V gene is TRGV2, the J gene TRGJ1 or TRGJ2. CDR1 EGSNGY and CDR2 YDSYNSKV come from the germline V gene. The V gene end was trimmed by 2 bases and the J gene end by 6 bases; junction bases not matched to a gene: 4. CDR3 length: 12 amino acids. The DNA of the CDR3 is TGTGCCACCTGGGACGCCTTTTATAAGAAACTCTTT. It is translated as CATWDAFYKKLF.

At least ten counts were recorded for this clone. The TCRdb protein comes from a much larger clone and disagrees with this DNA's translation at residue 4, likely due to a read error; the protein given here is derived from the DNA. The chain is built from TRGV9 and TRGJP. Germline lookup yields CDR1 GITISATS and CDR2 ISYDGTV (reference sequence). CDR3 length: 15 amino acids. The CDR3 is CALREEELGKKIKVF. The DNA of the CDR3 is TGTGCCTTGCGGGAGGAAGAGTTGGGCAAAAAAATCAAGGTATTT.

This clone was found many times. It is likely a read error: a sequence one base away is far more abundant. Other DNA sequences of this sample code for an identical CDR3. This chain joins TRGV9 and TRGJ1 or TRGJ2. Per the germline V gene, CDR1 is GITISATS and CDR2 is ISYDGTV (reference sequence). The CDR3 consists of 13 residues. In DNA form, the CDR3 reads TGTGCCCTGTGGGAGGTGCATCATTATAAGAAACTCTTT. It is translated as CALWEVHHYKKLF.

This clone has a count of ten or more. A far bigger clonotype differs at one base, so this is likely a read error. The chain joins TRGV4 to TRGJ1 or TRGJ2. Here the J gene came from matching the DNA to germline, since TCRdb omits it. Germline V gene data show CDR1 as EGSTGY and CDR2 as YDSYTSSV. The CDR3 sequence is 14 residues long. CDR3 bases: TGTGCCACCCGGGATGAATTGGATTATTATAAGAAACTCTTT. Its protein is CATRDELDYYKKLF.

With regard to this clone: A single base is all that separates this from a far larger clone, so a read error is likely. In the same sample, other DNA sequences code for this CDR3. V gene TRGV2 combines with J gene TRGJP2. Assignment of the J gene here rests on matching the DNA to germline, because TCRdb gives none. Germline CDR1 and CDR2: EGSNGY and YDSYNSKV. There are 17 residues in the CDR3. CDR3 nucleotide sequence: TGTGCCACCTGGGACGAGCCTTCTTCCCGTAGCGATTGGATCAAGACGTTT. Its translation is CATWDEPSSRSDWIKTF.

This clone was seen more than once but under ten times. The protein that TCRdb holds for this DNA derives from a much larger clone and differs from the translated DNA at residue 5, which likely indicates a read error; the protein shown here is translated from the DNA. The gene calls are TRGV4 and TRGJ1 or TRGJ2. Matching the DNA to germline supplied the J gene, which TCRdb does not give. The CDR3 is 13 amino acids. Germline CDR1 EGSTGY, CDR2 YDSYTSSV. CDR3 protein: CATWGGHNYKKLF. The CDR3, as DNA: TGTGCCACCTGGGGTGGGCATAATTATAAGAAACTCTTT.

This clone was counted at least ten times. This DNA translates differently at residue 4 from the TCRdb protein, which is that of a much larger clone; a read error is likely, and the protein shown is the DNA's own translation. V and J are TRGV9 and TRGJ1 or TRGJ2. Germline CDR1 reads GITISATS; CDR2 reads ISYDGTV (reference sequence). This CDR3 contains 16 residues. Here the CDR3 DNA reads TGTGCCTTGCGGGAGGTGCACAATGGCGAAAATTATAAGAAACTCTTT. Its protein product is CALREVHNGENYKKLF.

This clone was observed a few times. The protein held in TCRdb is that of a much larger clone and does not match this DNA's translation at residue 10, likely because of a read error; the protein shown is translated from the DNA. This chain links TRGV9 with TRGJ1 or TRGJ2. Since TCRdb gives no J gene, matching the DNA to germline was used here to assign it. Trimming took 6 bases from V and 8 from J; bases not matched to a gene: 16. The CDR3 is 14 residues long. CDR1 is GITISATS, CDR2 ISYDGTV, per germline (reference sequence). CDR3 protein: CALWKIPMAHKKLF. DNA for the CDR3: TGTGCCTTGTGGAAAATTCCCATGGCGCATAAGAAACTCTTT.

In its sample, this clone was seen many times. J is TRGJP1 and V is TRGV5. In the absence of a J gene in TCRdb, the DNA was matched to germline to assign it here. There are 15 residues in the CDR3. Looked up from germline, CDR1 is VINAFY and CDR2 is YDVSNSKD. V lost 4 bases and J lost 4; bases outside the gene matches: 9. This chain's CDR3 is CATWEKGRTGWFKIF. The CDR3 DNA follows: TGTGCCACCTGGGAGAAAGGGCGCACTGGTTGGTTCAAGATATTT.

In regard to this clone: The TCRdb record carries a much larger clone's protein, which differs from this DNA's translation at residue 2; a read error is the likely cause, and the protein listed here is the DNA translation. The J gene is TRGJ1 or TRGJ2, the V gene TRGV4. TCRdb is silent on the J gene; assignment here came from matching the DNA to germline. Germline-derived CDR1 and CDR2 are EGSTGY and YDSYTSSV. This CDR3 contains 13 residues. The CDR3 DNA reads TGTACCACCTGGGATGCCCGGGGGCATAAGAAACTCTTT. Translation: CTTWDARGHKKLF.

This clone was recorded at least ten times. TCRdb has a much larger clone's protein, which differs at residue 4 from the translation of this DNA, likely because of a read error; what is shown is the protein translated from the DNA. The chain couples TRGV9 to TRGJ1 or TRGJ2. This CDR3 has 11 amino acids. The germline V gene encodes CDR1 GITISATS and CDR2 ISYDGTV (reference sequence). This chain's CDR3 is CALRETPKKLF. The CDR3 bases are TGTGCCTTGCGGGAGACTCCTAAGAAACTCTTT.

This clone has a count of ten or more. V usage is TRGV2 and J usage is TRGJ1 or TRGJ2. This CDR3 has 13 residues. J gave up 13 bases and V 2 bases, and 14 bases lay outside the gene matches. Germline CDR1 EGSNGY, CDR2 YDSYNSKV. The CDR3 spells CATWDARYKKKLF. CDR3 DNA sequence: TGTGCCACCTGGGACGCGCGATACAAAAAAAAACTCTTT.

Points on this clone: TCRdb's protein for this DNA is that of a much larger clone and differs from the translation at residue 5, likely a read error; the protein shown is the DNA translation. V is TRGV9 and J is TRGJ1 or TRGJ2. Matching the DNA to germline supplied the J gene, which TCRdb does not give. With V trimmed by 6 bases and J by 1 base, 9 bases remained unmatched. Germline V CDR1 and CDR2: GITISATS, ISYDGTV (reference sequence). CDR3 length: 14 amino acids. CDR3 amino acids: CALWKPRNYYKKLF. The CDR3 nucleotides read TGTGCCTTGTGGAAGCCGCGAAATTATTATAAGAAACTCTTT.

This clone was counted only a few times. TCRdb lists the protein of a much larger clone for this DNA, which differs at residue 9, so this is likely a read error; the protein given here is translated from the DNA itself. The rearrangement joins TRGV9 to TRGJ1 or TRGJ2. TCRdb gives no J gene; it was assigned here by matching the DNA to germline. There are 13 residues in the CDR3. Germline values: CDR1 GITISATS, CDR2 ISYDGTV (reference sequence). V shed 0 bases, J shed 9 bases, and the junction held 8 bases outside the gene matches. CDR3 region: CALWEVLRCKKLF. For the CDR3, the DNA is TGTGCCTTGTGGGAGGTGCTACGGTGTAAGAAACTCTTT.

As to this clone: This DNA's translation and the protein TCRdb lists, from a much larger clone, do not match at residue 4, likely due to a read error; the protein shown is translated from the DNA. This chain connects TRGV8 to TRGJ1 or TRGJ2. Here the J gene was assigned by germline matching of the DNA, as TCRdb has none. This CDR3 contains 11 residues. Germline V gene lookup returns CDR1 VENAVY and CDR2 YDSYNSRV. With V trimmed by 9 bases and J by 6 bases, 8 bases remained unmatched. CDR3 loop: CATSWGYKKLF. The CDR3 region has the DNA TGTGCCACCAGCTGGGGTTATAAGAAACTCTTT.

Comment on this clone: The likely explanation is a read error, given a far larger clone one base away. The chain recombines TRGV9 with TRGJ1 or TRGJ2. TCRdb gives no J gene; it was assigned here by matching the DNA to germline. Germline-derived CDR1 and CDR2 are GITISATS and ISYDGTV (reference sequence). The CDR3 is made up of 12 amino acids. CDR3 sequence reads: CASWEGDPKKLF. Written as DNA, the CDR3 is TGTGCCTCGTGGGAGGGAGACCCTAAGAAACTCTTT.

This clone was found many times. A far larger clone is a single base away, which makes a read error likely. Additional DNA sequences in this sample encode the identical CDR3. The rearrangement joins TRGV3 to TRGJ1 or TRGJ2. The J gene is not listed in TCRdb, so it was assigned here from a DNA match to germline. Germline V gives CDR1 VTNTFY, CDR2 YDVSTARD (reference sequence). There are 17 residues in the CDR3. DNA for the CDR3: TGTGCCACTTGGGACAGGCGACAGCCCGTGAATTATTATAAGAAACTCTTT. Protein: CATWDRRQPVNYYKKLF.